This T cell receptor beta chain was profiled in a study of cytomegalovirus exposure and HLA in healthy donors. Study as a whole: Counted in an early data release were roughly 87 million unique TCRs from HLA-typed donors. Study outcomes and limitations: In a later analysis, HLA-associated beta chains showed higher expansion and lower generation probabilities than comparable chains. On later analysis, the bulk of CMV-associated TCR beta chains appeared to be HLA-restricted. The only immune exposure information that was available was CMV serostatus.

Both 60 Vbeta primers and 13 Jbeta primers went into the PCR. Profiled with immunoSEQ multiplex PCR; TCRdb holds only in-frame clones, not every one. The sample lists some 270,000 clones, approximately 91% seen once, with about 1.5% in the top ten. Trimming pared 4 bases from V and 7 bases from J, leaving 17 bases between. The CDR3 runs 16 residues. The germline V gene has CDR1 MDHEN and CDR2 SYDVKM. To note about this clone: Its antigen is still unknown.

The chain joins TRBV28 to TRBJ1-6; D is possibly TRBD1 (5 bases). Source material: PBMCs. This clonotype was obtained from a girl aged 2 to 10 in good health and CMV-seronegative. The CDR3 DNA follows: TGTGCCAGCAGTTCAATGGGGCAGGGCCAAAATTCACCCCTCCACTTT. Protein product: CASSSMGQGQNSPLHF.